Listed below are T cell receptor beta chains from one sample, sequenced in a study of blood T cell repertoires in COVID-19. Here immunoSEQ multiplex PCR was the method, and the copy in TCRdb shows in-frame clones only, minus some. The sample consists of a few hundred thousand clones, roughly 88% of them appearing once. Material for sequencing was PBMCs or T cells enriched from blood (not recorded which). The origin of the receptors is a woman in her thirties or forties with acute COVID-19. The CDR3 runs from the conserved cysteine through the conserved F or W. D genes are given only for firm matches. Not every row has a clone size; where given, it reads once, few, many or a size class.

J	V	D	size	CDR3	DNA
TRBJ1-5	TRBV2	NA	NA	CASEGGGQPQHF	TGTGCCAGCGAGGGCGGGGGACAGCCCCAGCATTTT
TRBJ1-2	TRBV9	TRBD1	NA	CASSARGELGYTF	TGTGCCAGCAGCGCCAGGGGGGAGCTTGGCTACACCTTC
TRBJ2-1	TRBV7-2	TRBD2	NA	CASSLDSGTPYNEQFF	TGTGCCAGCAGCTTAGATAGCGGGACCCCCTACAATGAGCAGTTCTTC
TRBJ2-7	TRBV7-2	TRBD2	NA	CASSRGGGGAYEQYF	TGTGCCAGCAGCCGGGGAGGCGGGGGGGCGTACGAGCAGTACTTC
TRBJ2-3	TRBV7-2	TRBD2	NA	CASSLVKRGGADTQYF	TGTGCCAGCAGCTTAGTGAAGCGGGGGGGAGCAGATACGCAGTATTTT
TRBJ2-5	TRBV9	NA	once	CASSPRLKETQYF	TGTGCCAGCAGCCCTCGACTAAAAGAGACCCAGTACTTC
TRBJ1-6	TRBV7-2	NA	NA	CASSLWGQDSPLHF	TGTGCCAGCAGCTTATGGGGGCAAGATTCACCCCTCCACTTT
TRBJ1-6	TRBV12-5	NA	NA	CASGLSTEVSPLHF	TGTGCTAGTGGTTTGTCAACGGAGGTTTCACCCCTCCACTTT
TRBJ2-1	TRBV6-5	TRBD2	once	CASSWSGRANEQFF	TGTGCCAGCAGTTGGAGCGGGAGGGCCAATGAGCAGTTCTTC
TRBJ1-2	TRBV6-5	TRBD1	NA	CATGQGVGYTF	TGTGCCACGGGACAGGGGGTTGGCTACACCTTC
TRBJ1-1	TRBV5-5	NA	NA	CASSLGGTSNTEAFF	TGTGCCAGCAGCTTGGGGGGGACATCGAACACTGAAGCTTTCTTT
TRBJ1-6	TRBV4-2	TRBD1	NA	CASSQDPGQGGSPLHF	TGTGCCAGCAGCCAAGATCCGGGACAGGGTGGTTCACCCCTCCACTTT
TRBJ2-3	TRBV19	TRBD2	NA	CASSRASGLADTQYF	TGTGCCAGTAGTAGGGCTAGCGGTCTTGCAGATACGCAGTATTTT
TRBJ1-1	TRBV7-9	NA	NA	CASSLAPVMNTEAFF	TGTGCCAGCAGCTTAGCACCAGTAATGAACACTGAAGCTTTCTTT
TRBJ2-7	TRBV7-9	NA	NA	CASSPDRDTYEQYF	TGTGCCAGCAGCCCGGACAGAGACACCTACGAGCAGTACTTC
TRBJ2-1	TRBV7-2	TRBD2	NA	CASSLESGTSGYLSKFF	TGTGCCAGCAGCTTAGAGTCCGGGACTAGCGGGTACCTCAGCAAGTTCTTC
TRBJ1-4	TRBV7-9	NA	NA	CASSLARAGNEKLFF	TGTGCCAGCAGCTTAGCGCGGGCAGGAAATGAAAAACTGTTTTTT
TRBJ2-5	TRBV23-1	NA	NA	CASSRHSDQETQYF	TGCGCCAGCAGTCGTCACAGTGACCAAGAGACCCAGTACTTC
TRBJ2-3	TRBV7-2	NA	NA	CASSLTRFARATDTQYF	TGTGCCAGCAGCTTAACGAGGTTCGCCAGGGCCACAGATACGCAGTATTTT
TRBJ2-5	TRBV11-2	NA	NA	CASSSQGKHEETQYF	TGTGCCAGCAGCTCACAGGGCAAGCACGAAGAGACCCAGTACTTC
TRBJ2-1	TRBV7-2	TRBD1	NA	CASSSSTGAEQFF	TGTGCCAGCAGCTCGTCGACAGGGGCTGAGCAGTTCTTC
TRBJ2-3	TRBV3-1/TRBV3-2	TRBD2	NA	CASSLQLKRGSTDTQYF	TGTGCCAGCAGCCTGCAACTTAAGCGGGGGAGCACAGATACGCAGTATTTT
TRBJ2-7	TRBV9	NA	NA	CASSVRDSPYEQYF	TGTGCCAGCAGCGTGCGGGACAGTCCCTACGAGCAGTACTTC
TRBJ2-1	TRBV7-2	NA	NA	CASSLSGLWQFF	TGTGCCAGCAGCTTATCAGGGTTGTGGCAGTTCTTC
TRBJ2-1	TRBV24-1	TRBD2	few	CATGGLASLNEQFF	TGTGCCACGGGGGGACTAGCATCTCTCAATGAGCAGTTCTTC
TRBJ2-1	TRBV19	TRBD1	NA	CASSRQGVDNEQFF	TGTGCCAGTAGTAGACAGGGTGTGGACAATGAGCAGTTCTTC
TRBJ1-5	TRBV7-4	NA	NA	CASSSGGRFESQHF	TGTGCCAGCAGCTCGGGAGGGAGGTTTGAGTCCCAGCATTTT
TRBJ2-2	TRBV5-1	TRBD1	NA	CASSLGRPGTGRLGLNTGELFF	TGCGCCAGCAGCTTGGGCCGACCCGGGACAGGGCGCCTGGGTCTCAACACCGGGGAGCTGTTTTTT
TRBJ1-2	TRBV25-1	TRBD1	NA	CASTPDRGANYGYTF	TGTGCCAGCACCCCGGACAGGGGAGCTAACTATGGCTACACCTTC
TRBJ2-1	TRBV5-4	TRBD2	NA	CASSGTSGRRDEQFF	TGTGCCAGCAGCGGGACTAGCGGTAGGAGGGATGAGCAGTTCTTC
TRBJ1-3	TRBV5-1	NA	NA	CASSLGGGGNTIYF	TGCGCCAGCAGCTTGGGGGGAGGTGGAAACACCATATATTTT
TRBJ2-1	TRBV24-1	NA	NA	CATSDPLPSTEQFF	TGTGCCACCAGTGATCCTCTACCTTCAACTGAGCAGTTCTTC
TRBJ2-1	TRBV5-1	TRBD2	NA	CASSLTSSGTSPNEQFF	TGCGCCAGCAGCCTTACCTCGTCCGGGACTAGCCCCAATGAGCAGTTCTTC
TRBJ2-7	TRBV19	TRBD2	NA	CARDPTGGAREQYF	TGTGCCAGGGATCCCACCGGGGGGGCTAGGGAGCAGTACTTC
TRBJ2-1	TRBV3-1/TRBV3-2	NA	NA	CASSQALALYNEQFF	TGTGCCAGCAGCCAAGCCCTAGCGCTCTACAATGAGCAGTTCTTC
TRBJ1-1	TRBV11-3	TRBD1	NA	CASSFRDRDTEAFF	TGTGCCAGCAGCTTCCGGGACAGGGACACTGAAGCTTTCTTT
TRBJ2-3	TRBV7-9	NA	NA	CASSLPPHELFSTDTQYF	TGTGCCAGCAGCTTACCCCCTCATGAGTTGTTTAGCACAGATACGCAGTATTTT
TRBJ1-5	TRBV30	NA	NA	CAWSANRNQPQHF	TGTGCCTGGAGTGCTAACAGGAATCAGCCCCAGCATTTT
TRBJ2-1	TRBV19	TRBD2	NA	CATEGLGTYNEQFF	TGTGCCACGGAGGGACTAGGGACCTACAATGAGCAGTTCTTC
TRBJ1-1	TRBV7-8	TRBD1	NA	CASSIVTGTNTEAFF	TGTGCCAGCAGCATAGTGACAGGGACAAACACTGAAGCTTTCTTT
TRBJ2-3	TRBV10-1	NA	NA	CASSESTGTSTDTQYF	TGCGCCAGCAGTGAGTCCACAGGGACAAGCACAGATACGCAGTATTTT
TRBJ2-7	TRBV5-1	TRBD1	NA	CASSEGGQGSYEQYF	TGCGCCAGCAGCGAAGGTGGACAGGGTTCGTACGAGCAGTACTTC
TRBJ2-7	TRBV2	NA	NA	CASSAVTTFSEQYF	TGTGCCAGCAGTGCTGTGACTACCTTCAGCGAGCAGTACTTC
TRBJ2-7	TRBV6-5	TRBD1	few	CASRLSGDRVYEQYF	TGTGCCAGCAGGCTATCGGGGGACAGGGTTTACGAGCAGTACTTC